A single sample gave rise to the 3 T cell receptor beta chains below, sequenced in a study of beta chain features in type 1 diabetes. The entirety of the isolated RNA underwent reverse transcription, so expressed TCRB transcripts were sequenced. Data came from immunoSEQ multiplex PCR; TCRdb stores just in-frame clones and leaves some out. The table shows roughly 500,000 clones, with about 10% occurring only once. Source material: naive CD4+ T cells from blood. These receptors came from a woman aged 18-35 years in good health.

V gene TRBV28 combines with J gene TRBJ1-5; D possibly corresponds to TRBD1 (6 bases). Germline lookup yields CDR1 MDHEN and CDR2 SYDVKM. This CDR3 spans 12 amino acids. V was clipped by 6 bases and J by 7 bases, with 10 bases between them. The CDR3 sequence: CASSQGYQPQHF. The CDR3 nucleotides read TGTGCCAGCAGCCAGGGGTACCAGCCCCAGCATTTT.

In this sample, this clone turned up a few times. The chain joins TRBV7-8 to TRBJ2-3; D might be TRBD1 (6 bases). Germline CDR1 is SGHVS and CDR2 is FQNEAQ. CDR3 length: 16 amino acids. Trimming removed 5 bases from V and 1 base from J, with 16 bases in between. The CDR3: CASSVRGGGRTDTQYF. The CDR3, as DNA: TGTGCCAGCAGCGTCAGGGGCGGCGGGCGCACAGATACGCAGTATTTT.

The CDR3 nucleotides read TGTGCCAGCAGCGTCTCGGACGGCATTGAGCAGTTCTTC. It translates to CASSVSDGIEQFF. This chain joins TRBV9 and TRBJ2-1; D is ambiguous. The V end was cut by 2 bases, the J end by 9 bases, with 12 bases between. CDR3 length equals 13 residues. Per the germline V gene, CDR1 is SGDLS and CDR2 is YYNGEE. Complete variable domain (other parts from reference TRBV9 and TRBJ2-1): DSGVTQTPKHLITATGQRVTLRCSPRSGDLSVYWYQQSLDQGLQFLIQYYNGEERAKGNILERFSAQQFPDLHSELNLSSLELGDSALYFCASSVSDGIEQFFGPGTRLTVL.